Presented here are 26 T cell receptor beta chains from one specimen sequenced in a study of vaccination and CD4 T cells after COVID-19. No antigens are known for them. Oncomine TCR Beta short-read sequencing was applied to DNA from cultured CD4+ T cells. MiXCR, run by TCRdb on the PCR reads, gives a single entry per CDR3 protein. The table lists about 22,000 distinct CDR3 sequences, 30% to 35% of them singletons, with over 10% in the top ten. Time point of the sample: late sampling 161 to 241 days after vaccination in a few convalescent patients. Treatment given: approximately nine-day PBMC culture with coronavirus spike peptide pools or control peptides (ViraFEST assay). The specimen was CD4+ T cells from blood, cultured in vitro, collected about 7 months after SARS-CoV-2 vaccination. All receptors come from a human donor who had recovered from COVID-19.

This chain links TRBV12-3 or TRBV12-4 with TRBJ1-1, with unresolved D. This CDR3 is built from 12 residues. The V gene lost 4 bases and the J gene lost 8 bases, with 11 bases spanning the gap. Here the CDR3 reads CASSSLRMEAFF. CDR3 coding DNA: TGTGCCAGCAGTTCCCTAAGAATGGAAGCTTTCTTT.

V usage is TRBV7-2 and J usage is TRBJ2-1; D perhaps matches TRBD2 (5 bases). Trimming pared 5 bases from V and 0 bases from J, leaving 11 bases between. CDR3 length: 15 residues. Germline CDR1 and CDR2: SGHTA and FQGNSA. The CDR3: CASSRVRGSYNEQFF. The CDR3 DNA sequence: TGTGCCAGCAGCCGGGTACGGGGCTCCTACAATGAGCAGTTCTTC.

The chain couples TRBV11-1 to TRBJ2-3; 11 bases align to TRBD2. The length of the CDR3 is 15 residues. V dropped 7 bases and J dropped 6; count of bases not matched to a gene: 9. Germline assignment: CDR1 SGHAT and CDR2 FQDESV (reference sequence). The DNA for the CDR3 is TGTGCCAGCACCCTACTAGCGGGGGTTGCGGATACGCAGTATTTT. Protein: CASTLLAGVADTQYF.

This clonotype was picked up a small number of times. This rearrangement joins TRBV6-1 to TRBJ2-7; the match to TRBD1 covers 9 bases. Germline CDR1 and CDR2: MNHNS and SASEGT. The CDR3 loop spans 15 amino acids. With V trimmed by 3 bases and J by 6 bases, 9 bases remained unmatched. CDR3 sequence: CASSETGTGKPEQYF. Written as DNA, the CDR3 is TGTGCCAGCAGTGAGACCGGGACAGGGAAACCCGAGCAGTACTTC.

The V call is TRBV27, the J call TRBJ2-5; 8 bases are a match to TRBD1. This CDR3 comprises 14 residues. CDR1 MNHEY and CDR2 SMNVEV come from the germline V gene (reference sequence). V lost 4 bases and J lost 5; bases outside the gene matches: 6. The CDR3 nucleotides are TGTGCCAGCAGTTCAGGGGGCCCTCGGGAGACCCAGTACTTC. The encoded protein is CASSSGGPRETQYF.

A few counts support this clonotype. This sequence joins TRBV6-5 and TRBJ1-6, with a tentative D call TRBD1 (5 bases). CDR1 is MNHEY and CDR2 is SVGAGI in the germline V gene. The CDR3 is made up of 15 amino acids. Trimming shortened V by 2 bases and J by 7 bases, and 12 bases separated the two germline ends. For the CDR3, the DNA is TGTGCCAGCAGTTACCCCGGGACGGAGAATTCACCCCTCCACTTT. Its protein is CASSYPGTENSPLHF.

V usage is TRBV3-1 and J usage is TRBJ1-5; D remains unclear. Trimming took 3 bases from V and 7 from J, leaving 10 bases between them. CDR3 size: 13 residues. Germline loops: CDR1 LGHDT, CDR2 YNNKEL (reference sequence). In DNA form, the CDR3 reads TGTGCCAGCAGCCAGGCGGGCACGCAGCCCCAGCATTTT. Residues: CASSQAGTQPQHF.

The CDR3 nucleotides read TGTGCCAGTAGTCGAAGACGGAGCGCGGTGATGGGCTACACCTTC. Translated, it gives CASSRRRSAVMGYTF. The J gene is TRBJ1-2, the V gene TRBV19; D gene uncertain. V gave up 5 bases and J gave up 8 bases, with 21 bases separating them. CDR3 length: 15 residues. Germline V gene sequence: CDR1 LNHDA, CDR2 SQIVND (reference sequence).

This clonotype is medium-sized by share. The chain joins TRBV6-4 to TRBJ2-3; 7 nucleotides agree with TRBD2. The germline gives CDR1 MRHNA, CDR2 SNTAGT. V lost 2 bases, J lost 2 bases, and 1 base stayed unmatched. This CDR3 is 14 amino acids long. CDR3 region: CASSDSGDTDTQYF. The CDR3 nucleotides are TGTGCCAGCAGTGACAGCGGGGACACAGATACGCAGTATTTT.

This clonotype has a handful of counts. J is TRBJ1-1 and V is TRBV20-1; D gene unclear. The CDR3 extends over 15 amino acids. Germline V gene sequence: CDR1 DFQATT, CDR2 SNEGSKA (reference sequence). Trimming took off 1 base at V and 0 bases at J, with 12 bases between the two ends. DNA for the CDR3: TGCAGTGCTAGAGGGAAGGGTTCGATGAACACTGAAGCTTTCTTT. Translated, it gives CSARGKGSMNTEAFF.

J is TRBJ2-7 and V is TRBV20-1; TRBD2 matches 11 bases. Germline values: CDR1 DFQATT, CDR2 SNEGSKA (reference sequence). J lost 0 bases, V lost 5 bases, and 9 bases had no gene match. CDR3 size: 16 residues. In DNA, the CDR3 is TGCAGTGCTGACCAACTAGCGGGAGTTTTCTCCTACGAGCAGTACTTC. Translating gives CSADQLAGVFSYEQYF.

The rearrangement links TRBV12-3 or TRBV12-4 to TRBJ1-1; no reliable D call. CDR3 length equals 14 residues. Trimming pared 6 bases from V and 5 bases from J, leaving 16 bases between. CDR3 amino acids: CASRDLGSGTEAFF. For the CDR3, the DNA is TGTGCCAGCAGGGACCTTGGGAGCGGTACTGAAGCTTTCTTT.

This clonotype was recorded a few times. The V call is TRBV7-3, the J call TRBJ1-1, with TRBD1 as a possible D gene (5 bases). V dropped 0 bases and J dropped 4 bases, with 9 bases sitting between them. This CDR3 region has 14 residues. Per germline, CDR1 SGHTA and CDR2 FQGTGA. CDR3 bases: TGTGCCAGCAGCTTAACGGGGCTGGGCACTGAAGCTTTCTTT. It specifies CASSLTGLGTEAFF.

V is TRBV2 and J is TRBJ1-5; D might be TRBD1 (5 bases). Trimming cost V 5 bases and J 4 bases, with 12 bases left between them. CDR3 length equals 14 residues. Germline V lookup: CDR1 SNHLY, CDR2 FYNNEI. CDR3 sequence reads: CASSQERGNQPQHF. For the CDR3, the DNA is TGTGCCAGCAGTCAAGAGAGGGGAAATCAGCCCCAGCATTTT. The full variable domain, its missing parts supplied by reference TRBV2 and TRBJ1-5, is EPEVTQTPSHQVTQMGQEVILRCVPISNHLYFYWYRQILGQKVEFLVSFYNNEISEKSEIFDDQFSVERPDGSNFTLKIRSTKLEDSAMYFCASSQERGNQPQHFGDGTRLSIL.

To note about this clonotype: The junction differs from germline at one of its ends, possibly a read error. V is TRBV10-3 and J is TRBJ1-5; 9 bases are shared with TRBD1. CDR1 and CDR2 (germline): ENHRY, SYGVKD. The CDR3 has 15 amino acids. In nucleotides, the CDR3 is TGTGCCAGCAGTCCTGGACAGGGGTATAGTCAGCCCCAGCATTTT. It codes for CASSPGQGYSQPQHF.

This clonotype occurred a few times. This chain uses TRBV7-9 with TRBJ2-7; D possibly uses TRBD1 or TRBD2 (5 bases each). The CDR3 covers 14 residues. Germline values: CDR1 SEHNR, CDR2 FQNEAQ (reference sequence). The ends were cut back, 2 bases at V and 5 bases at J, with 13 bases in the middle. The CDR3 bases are TGTGCCAGCAGCTTAAGGGAGACAGCCCACGAGCAGTACTTC. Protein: CASSLRETAHEQYF.

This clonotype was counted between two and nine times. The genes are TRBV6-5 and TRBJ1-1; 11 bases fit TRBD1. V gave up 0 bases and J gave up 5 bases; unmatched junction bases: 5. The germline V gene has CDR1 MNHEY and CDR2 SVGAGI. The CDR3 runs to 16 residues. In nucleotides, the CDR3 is TGTGCCAGCAGTTACTCCGGGACAGGGGGAGGTACTGAAGCTTTCTTT. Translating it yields CASSYSGTGGGTEAFF.

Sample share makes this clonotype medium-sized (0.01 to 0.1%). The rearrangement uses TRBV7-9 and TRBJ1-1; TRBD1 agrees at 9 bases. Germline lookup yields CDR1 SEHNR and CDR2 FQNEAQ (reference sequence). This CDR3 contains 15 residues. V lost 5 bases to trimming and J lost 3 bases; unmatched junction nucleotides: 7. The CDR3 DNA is TGTGCCAGCAGCCCCCGACAGGGGGAGGACACTGAAGCTTTCTTT. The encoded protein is CASSPRQGEDTEAFF.

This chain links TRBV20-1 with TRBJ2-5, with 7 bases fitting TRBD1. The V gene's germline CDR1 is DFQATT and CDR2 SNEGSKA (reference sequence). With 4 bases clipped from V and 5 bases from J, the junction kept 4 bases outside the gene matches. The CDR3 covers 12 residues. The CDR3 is CSATTGVETQYF. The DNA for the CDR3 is TGCAGTGCTACTACAGGGGTCGAGACCCAGTACTTC.

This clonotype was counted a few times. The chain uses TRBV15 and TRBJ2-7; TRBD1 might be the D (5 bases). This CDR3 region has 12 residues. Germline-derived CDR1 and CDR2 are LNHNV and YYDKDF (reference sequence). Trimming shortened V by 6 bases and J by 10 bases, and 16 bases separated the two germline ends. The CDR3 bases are TGTGCCACCAGTTCTACAAAAGGGGCACAGTACTTC. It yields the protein CATSSTKGAQYF. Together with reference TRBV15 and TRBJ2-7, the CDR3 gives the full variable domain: DAMVIQNPRYQVTQFGKPVTLSCSQTLNHNVMYWYQQKSSQAPKLLFHYYDKDFNNEADTPDNFQSRRPNTSFCFLDIRSPGLGDTAMYLCATSSTKGAQYFGPGTRLTVT.

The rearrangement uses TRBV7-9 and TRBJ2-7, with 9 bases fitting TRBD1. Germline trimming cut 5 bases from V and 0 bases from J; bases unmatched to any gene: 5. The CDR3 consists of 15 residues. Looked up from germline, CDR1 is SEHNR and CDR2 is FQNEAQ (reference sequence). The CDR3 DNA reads TGTGCCAGCAGCCGACGGACAGGGGTCTCCTACGAGCAGTACTTC. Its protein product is CASSRRTGVSYEQYF.

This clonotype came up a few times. CDR3 sequence (DNA): TGTGCCAGCAGCTTAGGGACTAGAGCCTACAATGAGCAGTTCTTC. Amino acids: CASSLGTRAYNEQFF. The rearrangement links TRBV7-9 to TRBJ2-1, with 7 bases identical to TRBD2. Germline V gene sequence: CDR1 SEHNR, CDR2 FQNEAQ (reference sequence). CDR3 size: 15 residues. The V gene end was trimmed by 1 base and the J gene end by 2 bases; junction bases not matched to a gene: 2.

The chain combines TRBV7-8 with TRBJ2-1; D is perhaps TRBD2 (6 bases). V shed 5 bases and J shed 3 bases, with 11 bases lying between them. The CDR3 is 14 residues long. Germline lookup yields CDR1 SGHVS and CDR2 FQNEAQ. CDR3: CASSSGSFYNEQFF. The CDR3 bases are TGTGCCAGCAGCAGCGGGTCATTCTACAATGAGCAGTTCTTC.

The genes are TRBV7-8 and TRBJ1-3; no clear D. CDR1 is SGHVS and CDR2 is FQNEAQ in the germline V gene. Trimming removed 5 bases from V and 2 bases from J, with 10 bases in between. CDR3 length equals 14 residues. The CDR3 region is CASSSWRPGNTIYF. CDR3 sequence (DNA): TGTGCCAGCAGCAGCTGGAGGCCTGGAAACACCATATATTTT.

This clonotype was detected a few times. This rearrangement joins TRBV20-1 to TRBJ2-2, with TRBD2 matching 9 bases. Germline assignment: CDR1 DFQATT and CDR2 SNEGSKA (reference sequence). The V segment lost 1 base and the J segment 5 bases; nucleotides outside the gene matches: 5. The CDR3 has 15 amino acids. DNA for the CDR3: TGCAGTGCTAGAGGGGTGACTAGCGGAACCGGGGAGCTGTTTTTT. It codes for CSARGVTSGTGELFF.

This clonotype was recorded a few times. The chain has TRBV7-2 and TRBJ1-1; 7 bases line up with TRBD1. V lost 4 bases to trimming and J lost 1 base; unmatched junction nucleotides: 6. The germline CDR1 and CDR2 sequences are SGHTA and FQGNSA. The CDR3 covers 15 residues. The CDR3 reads CASSSIRTGNTEAFF. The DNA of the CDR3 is TGTGCCAGCAGCTCTATTCGGACAGGGAACACTGAAGCTTTCTTT.